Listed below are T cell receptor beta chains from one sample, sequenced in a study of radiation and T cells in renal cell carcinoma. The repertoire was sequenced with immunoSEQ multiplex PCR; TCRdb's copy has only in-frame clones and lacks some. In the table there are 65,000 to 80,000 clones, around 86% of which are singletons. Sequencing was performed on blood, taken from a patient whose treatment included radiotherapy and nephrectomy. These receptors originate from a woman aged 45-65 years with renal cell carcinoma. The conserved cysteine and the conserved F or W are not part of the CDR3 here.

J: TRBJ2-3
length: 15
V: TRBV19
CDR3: ASSPLSQGVLTDTQY

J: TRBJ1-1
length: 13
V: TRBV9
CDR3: ASSVGVVRNTEAF

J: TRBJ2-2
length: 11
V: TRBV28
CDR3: ASIEGNTGELF

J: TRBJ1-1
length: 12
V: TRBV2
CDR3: ASSDVRGRTEAF

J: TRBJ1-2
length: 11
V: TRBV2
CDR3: ASSEALSYGYT

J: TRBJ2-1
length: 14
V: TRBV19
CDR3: ASSMNPGTGATEQF

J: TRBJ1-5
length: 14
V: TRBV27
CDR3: ASSWPGQGSNQPQH

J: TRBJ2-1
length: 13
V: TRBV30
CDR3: AWSAGTGSYNEQF

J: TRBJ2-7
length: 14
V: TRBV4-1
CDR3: ASSQPWDLETYEQY

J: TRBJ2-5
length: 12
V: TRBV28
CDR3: ASSFGGARETQY

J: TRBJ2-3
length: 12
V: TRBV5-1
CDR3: ASSLAEVSDTQY

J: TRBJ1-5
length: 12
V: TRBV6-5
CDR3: ASRGQGANQPQH

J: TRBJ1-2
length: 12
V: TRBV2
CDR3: ASSGQGSNYGYT

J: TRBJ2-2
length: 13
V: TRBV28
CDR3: ASSFRTSDPGELF

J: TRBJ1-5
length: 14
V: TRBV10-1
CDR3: ASRSGVLGWYQPQH

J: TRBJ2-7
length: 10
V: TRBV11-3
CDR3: ASSRGSYEQY

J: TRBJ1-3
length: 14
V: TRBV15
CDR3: ATSRERGTSGNTIY

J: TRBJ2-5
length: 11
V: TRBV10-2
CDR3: ASSEGSQETQY

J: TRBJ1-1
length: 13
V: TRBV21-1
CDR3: ASSKVADLNTEAF

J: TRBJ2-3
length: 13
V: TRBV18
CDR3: ASSPRTGGADTQY

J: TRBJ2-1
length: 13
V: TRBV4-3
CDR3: ASSQDSRGHNEQF

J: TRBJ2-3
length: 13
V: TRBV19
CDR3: ASRGLAGLTDTQY

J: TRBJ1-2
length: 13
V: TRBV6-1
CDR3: ASSLNIQGAGGYT

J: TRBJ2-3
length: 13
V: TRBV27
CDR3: ASSLLRAARHTQY

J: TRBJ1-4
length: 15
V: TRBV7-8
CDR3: ASSLKAQLSGDEKLF

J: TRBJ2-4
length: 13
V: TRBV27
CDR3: ASSWVAGSKNIQY

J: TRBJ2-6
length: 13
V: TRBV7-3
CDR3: ASSSKHSGANVLT

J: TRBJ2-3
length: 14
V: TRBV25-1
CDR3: ASSPTRGVGTDTQY

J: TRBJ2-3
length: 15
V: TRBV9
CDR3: ASSHGQGGRRTDTQY

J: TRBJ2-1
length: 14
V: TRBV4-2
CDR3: ASSKGGQGNRNEQF

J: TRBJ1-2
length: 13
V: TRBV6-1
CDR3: ASSPDRGLGYGYT

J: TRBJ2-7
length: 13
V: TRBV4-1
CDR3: ASSLVAGQGLEQY

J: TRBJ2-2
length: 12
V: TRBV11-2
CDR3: ASTRTPNTGELF

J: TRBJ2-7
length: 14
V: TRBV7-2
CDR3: ASSLGAGVTTYEQY

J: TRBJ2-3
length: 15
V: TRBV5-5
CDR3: ASSLSASGGSTDTQY

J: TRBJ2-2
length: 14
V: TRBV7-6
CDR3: ASSRASGVDSGELF

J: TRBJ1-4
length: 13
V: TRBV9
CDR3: ASSVSKDRNEKLF

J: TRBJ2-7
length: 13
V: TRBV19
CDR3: ASSIAGGHSYEQY

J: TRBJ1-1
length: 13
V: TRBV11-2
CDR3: ASNPYGTENTEAF

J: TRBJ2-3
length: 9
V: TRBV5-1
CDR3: ASSFADTQY

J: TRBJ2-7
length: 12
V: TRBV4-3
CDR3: ASSQAQRSYEQY

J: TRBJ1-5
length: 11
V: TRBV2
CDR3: ASRDSTNQPQH

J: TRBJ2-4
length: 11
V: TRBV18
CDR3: ASSPPLQNIQY

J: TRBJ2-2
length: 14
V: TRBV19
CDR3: ASSMGTGTYTGELF

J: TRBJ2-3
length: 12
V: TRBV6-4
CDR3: ASSAGTSTDTQY

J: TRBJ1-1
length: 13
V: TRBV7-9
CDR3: ASSPDRARETEAF

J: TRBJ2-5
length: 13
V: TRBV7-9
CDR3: ASSLGAGSQETQY

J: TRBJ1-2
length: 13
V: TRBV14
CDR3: ASSQFRDREWGYT

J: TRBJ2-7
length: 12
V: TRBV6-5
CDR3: ASSGQGRGNEQY

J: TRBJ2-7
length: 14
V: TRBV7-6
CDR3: ASSLALAGGSYEQY

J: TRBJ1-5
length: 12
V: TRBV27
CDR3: ASRFTGFNQPQH

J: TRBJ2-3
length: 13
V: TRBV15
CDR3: ATSRDRASTDTQY